A single sample is the source of the 29 T cell receptor beta chains below, sequenced in a study of T cell changes during pregnancy in multiple sclerosis. Repertoires were generated with immunoSEQ multiplex PCR, while TCRdb's copy carries only in-frame clones and drops some. The table shows 66,000 or so clones, with 85% to 90% occurring only once. Material: peripheral blood, obtained in the first trimester of pregnancy. The source of these receptors is a female donor in good health, enrolled as a control in a pregnancy study.

The V and J genes are TRBV9 and TRBJ2-1, with a tentative D call TRBD2 (5 bases). Germline CDR1 reads SGDLS; CDR2 reads YYNGEE. Trimming left V 3 bases short and J 7 bases short, with 14 bases between. The CDR3 extends over 14 amino acids. Here the CDR3 reads CASSGESVLNEQFF. The DNA for the CDR3 is TGTGCCAGCAGCGGGGAGAGTGTCTTGAATGAGCAGTTCTTC.

This chain links TRBV9 with TRBJ1-1; D remains ambiguous. V gave up 8 bases and J gave up 0 bases, with 11 bases separating them. The CDR3 contains 13 residues. Germline CDR1 SGDLS, CDR2 YYNGEE. CDR3 bases: TGTGCCAGTCAAAAAGCCCTGAACACTGAAGCTTTCTTT. Its protein is CASQKALNTEAFF.

This chain connects TRBV2 to TRBJ2-5; TRBD1 agrees at 8 bases. Looked up from germline, CDR1 is SNHLY and CDR2 is FYNNEI. This CDR3 comprises 14 residues. The V segment lost 4 bases and the J segment 3 bases; nucleotides outside the gene matches: 4. The CDR3 nucleotides read TGTGCCAGCAGTGGGTTACAGGGGGAAGAGACCCAGTACTTC. Translation gives CASSGLQGEETQYF.

This clone was found a few times. At the DNA level, this CDR3 is encoded by other sequences in the same sample as well. The genes are TRBV30 and TRBJ1-2, with D perhaps TRBD1 (6 bases). The V end lost 5 bases, the J end lost 2 bases, and 12 bases lay between the germline ends. Germline loops: CDR1 GTSNPN, CDR2 SVGIG (reference sequence). The CDR3 length is 13 residues. Here the CDR3 DNA reads TGTGCCTGGTCCCTCCAGGGGAACTATGGCTACACCTTC. Protein: CAWSLQGNYGYTF.

The CDR3: CASSGDRFGYTF. The CDR3 nucleotides are TGCGCCAGCAGCGGGGACAGATTTGGCTACACCTTC. The genes are TRBV5-1 and TRBJ1-2; the match to TRBD1 covers 7 bases. Trimming at V came to 4 bases and at J to 7 bases, leaving 4 bases not matched to a gene. The V gene's germline CDR1 is SGHRS and CDR2 YFSETQ. CDR3 length equals 12 residues.

V usage is TRBV13 and J usage is TRBJ2-7; 7 bases are shared with TRBD1. There are 15 residues in the CDR3. Germline V gene data show CDR1 as PRHDT and CDR2 as FYEKMQ (reference sequence). Trimming at V came to 5 bases and at J to 2 bases, leaving 9 bases not matched to a gene. This CDR3 is CASSRSPGTAYEQYF. The DNA of the CDR3 is TGTGCCAGCAGCCGATCCCCCGGGACAGCCTACGAGCAGTACTTC. The variable domain in full, with the rest retrieved from reference TRBV13 and TRBJ2-7, is AAGVIQSPRHLIKEKRETATLKCYPIPRHDTVYWYQQGPGQDPQFLISFYEKMQSDKGSIPDRFSAQQFSDYHSELNMSSLELGDSALYFCASSRSPGTAYEQYFGPGTRLTVT.

The chain combines TRBV7-3 with TRBJ1-1; no clear D gene. V was cut by 5 bases and J by 6 bases, with 16 bases left in between. This CDR3 comprises 14 residues. Looked up from germline, CDR1 is SGHTA and CDR2 is FQGTGA. The CDR3 DNA follows: TGTGCCAGCAGCCCTACGGCGGGCCTGGCTGAAGCTTTCTTT. It translates to CASSPTAGLAEAFF.

The CDR3 nucleotides are TGTGCCACCCGAGGGATCGCGAACACTGAAGCTTTCTTT. Its protein is CATRGIANTEAFF. The chain couples TRBV18 to TRBJ1-1, with D uncertain. The CDR3 extends over 13 amino acids. Germline assignment: CDR1 KGHSH and CDR2 LQKENI. The germline V and J ends were trimmed by 10 bases and 1 base, with 13 bases remaining between them.

This sequence joins TRBV7-9 and TRBJ2-3; tentatively, D is TRBD2 (6 bases). This CDR3 contains 16 residues. V lost 5 bases and J lost 2, with 17 bases in between. Germline values: CDR1 SEHNR, CDR2 FQNEAQ (reference sequence). CDR3 nucleotides: TGTGCCAGCAGCCCTAATGCGGGACTGAACACAGATACGCAGTATTTT. Translating it yields CASSPNAGLNTDTQYF.

The chain combines TRBV4-1 with TRBJ2-3; the D gene is possibly TRBD2 (7 bases). The V end lost 5 bases, the J end lost 4 bases, and 22 bases lay between the germline ends. Germline loops: CDR1 MGHRA, CDR2 YSYEKL. This CDR3 is 17 amino acids long. CDR3 protein: CASSSRIGGRAPDTQYF. CDR3 in DNA: TGCGCCAGCAGCTCAAGGATCGGGGGGCGGGCTCCAGATACGCAGTATTTT.

This chain joins TRBV20-1 and TRBJ1-1; D possibly corresponds to TRBD1 (5 bases). The CDR3 covers 11 residues. Germline CDR1 DFQATT, CDR2 SNEGSKA (reference sequence). In nucleotides, the CDR3 is TGCAGGGGGGGGAGATGGACTGAAGCTTTCTTT. The encoded protein is CRGGRWTEAFF.

The rearrangement joins TRBV7-9 to TRBJ2-2, with 7 bases fitting TRBD1. V lost 2 bases to trimming and J lost 4 bases; unmatched junction nucleotides: 7. The germline CDR1 and CDR2 sequences are SEHNR and FQNEAQ (reference sequence). CDR3 size: 16 residues. This CDR3 is CASSLTKGAGTGELFF. The CDR3 region has the DNA TGTGCCAGCAGCTTAACTAAGGGGGCGGGCACCGGGGAGCTGTTTTTT.

The chain couples TRBV19 to TRBJ1-5; no definite D call. CDR1 and CDR2 from the germline V gene are LNHDA and SQIVND (reference sequence). The V end lost 5 bases, the J end lost 3 bases, and 14 bases lay between the germline ends. There are 15 residues in the CDR3. CDR3: CASSALAGNNQPQHF. The CDR3 region has the DNA TGTGCCAGTAGTGCTCTAGCTGGGAACAATCAGCCCCAGCATTTT.

J is TRBJ2-3 and V is TRBV7-8, with D perhaps matching TRBD2 (5 bases). Between the trimmed V and J ends, which lost 3 bases and 6 bases, there was a span of 16 bases. This CDR3 spans 15 amino acids. The V gene's germline CDR1 is SGHVS and CDR2 FQNEAQ. The CDR3 sequence: CASSFLAVGSDTQYF. The CDR3, as DNA: TGTGCCAGCAGCTTCCTCGCGGTAGGGAGCGATACGCAGTATTTT.

This chain joins TRBV19 and TRBJ2-3, with D tentatively TRBD2 (6 bases). V was pared by 6 bases and J by 3 bases, with 19 bases between. The CDR3 has 16 amino acids. The germline gives CDR1 LNHDA, CDR2 SQIVND (reference sequence). The CDR3 nucleotides are TGTGCCAGTAGCCACTCGGTGGGCGGGACTACAGATACGCAGTATTTT. This sequence encodes CASSHSVGGTTDTQYF.

The chain uses TRBV10-3 and TRBJ1-1; 10 bases are a match to TRBD1. The CDR3 loop spans 13 amino acids. Germline V lookup: CDR1 ENHRY, CDR2 SYGVKD. V lost 10 bases, J lost 4 bases, and 6 bases stayed unmatched. CDR3: CATTTGGGTEAFF. DNA for the CDR3: TGTGCCACCACGACAGGGGGCGGCACTGAAGCTTTCTTT.

This rearrangement joins TRBV6-6 to TRBJ1-2; a possible D gene is TRBD1 (5 bases). Trimming stripped 5 bases from V and 5 bases from J, with 15 bases between. The CDR3 consists of 14 residues. CDR1 and CDR2 (germline): MNHNY, SVGAGI (reference sequence). Here the CDR3 DNA reads TGTGCCAGCAGTACTCAGGGAATTAGGTATGGCTACACCTTC. Protein product: CASSTQGIRYGYTF.

This chain connects TRBV30 to TRBJ2-1; 7 bases are a match to TRBD1. The germline V gene has CDR1 GTSNPN and CDR2 SVGIG (reference sequence). There are 15 residues in the CDR3. V was pared by 4 bases and J by 8 bases, with 14 bases of the junction left unmatched. The CDR3 region is CAWTAGRGKGDEQFF. The CDR3 DNA reads as TGTGCCTGGACGGCGGGCAGGGGGAAAGGGGATGAGCAGTTCTTC.

The chain is built from TRBV30 and TRBJ1-6, with 7 bases that match TRBD1. The CDR3 is 14 residues long. CDR1 GTSNPN and CDR2 SVGIG come from the germline V gene (reference sequence). With 4 bases clipped from V and 5 bases from J, the junction kept 5 bases outside the gene matches. The CDR3 here is CAWTGGQNNSPLHF. DNA for the CDR3: TGTGCCTGGACCGGGGGACAGAATAATTCACCCCTCCACTTT.

The genes are TRBV6-5 and TRBJ1-2; D is unclear. The CDR3 totals 13 residues. Between the trimmed V and J ends, which lost 2 bases and 0 bases, there was a span of 4 bases. Germline V gene data show CDR1 as MNHEY and CDR2 as SVGAGI. CDR3 region: CASSYGPNYGYTF. The CDR3 DNA follows: TGTGCCAGCAGTTACGGGCCTAACTATGGCTACACCTTC.

The chain carries TRBV5-6 and TRBJ1-1; weak D call: TRBD1 (5 bases). Deletions cut 4 bases from V and 6 bases from J, with 16 bases between. The germline CDR1 and CDR2 sequences are SGHDT and YYEEEE. This CDR3 has 14 residues. The CDR3 coding sequence is TGTGCCAGCAGCACCCCTCGGGGGGGATCTGAAGCTTTCTTT. Its translation is CASSTPRGGSEAFF.

The rearrangement links TRBV6-5 to TRBJ1-5, with D perhaps TRBD1 (6 bases). The CDR3 contains 15 residues. V shed 5 bases and J shed 0 bases, with 11 bases lying between them. Germline CDR1 is MNHEY and CDR2 is SVGAGI. CDR3 amino acids: CASSPGQPSNQPQHF. The CDR3 DNA sequence: TGTGCCAGCAGTCCGGGACAACCTAGCAATCAGCCCCAGCATTTT.

This chain uses TRBV9 with TRBJ2-5; the D is unclear. Germline V gives CDR1 SGDLS, CDR2 YYNGEE. Trimming cost V 3 bases and J 3 bases, with 9 bases left between them. This CDR3 region has 13 residues. CDR3: CASSGPVKETQYF. CDR3 in DNA: TGTGCCAGCAGCGGCCCGGTTAAAGAGACCCAGTACTTC.

The chain is built from TRBV10-3 and TRBJ2-1; possible D gene TRBD2, 7 bases. CDR1 is ENHRY and CDR2 is SYGVKD in the germline V gene. V lost 11 bases, J lost 5 bases, and 19 bases lay in between. There are 14 residues in the CDR3. CDR3 nucleotide sequence: TGTGCCGCCAGCCCCCGGGGGGCAGACAATGAGCAGTTCTTC. Its protein is CAASPRGADNEQFF.

This clone was seen more than once but under ten times. The V call is TRBV6-1, the J call TRBJ1-6; D gene ambiguous. Germline CDR1 is MNHNS and CDR2 is SASEGT. This CDR3 comprises 12 residues. Trimming left V 7 bases short and J 10 bases short, with 11 bases between. The CDR3 region is CASTVNGSPLHF. For the CDR3, the DNA is TGTGCCAGCACCGTGAACGGGTCACCCCTCCACTTT.

This chain connects TRBV11-2 to TRBJ2-2; TRBD2 matches at 12 bases. CDR1 and CDR2 from the germline V gene are SGHAT and FQNNGV. V trimming: 2 bases; J trimming: 5 bases; junction bases outside the gene matches: 3. This CDR3 comprises 16 residues. The CDR3 DNA is TGTGCCAGCAGCTTACTAGCGGGGGGGCCAACCGGGGAGCTGTTTTTT. This translates into CASSLLAGGPTGELFF.

This chain joins TRBV6-1 and TRBJ1-1; unclear D gene. V lost 4 bases and J lost 2, with 8 bases in between. The CDR3 is made up of 13 amino acids. Per germline, CDR1 MNHNS and CDR2 SASEGT. CDR3 sequence reads: CASSVGVNTEAFF. The CDR3 DNA reads as TGTGCCAGCAGTGTCGGGGTCAACACTGAAGCTTTCTTT.

The rearrangement uses TRBV27 and TRBJ2-5; possibly TRBD1 for D (5 bases). CDR1 and CDR2 (germline): MNHEY, SMNVEV (reference sequence). Trimming cost V 8 bases and J 5 bases, with 9 bases left between them. The CDR3 contains 11 residues. The CDR3 nucleotides are TGTGCCAGCTCCCAGGGCGAGACCCAGTACTTC. Amino acid sequence: CASSQGETQYF.

The gene calls are TRBV5-4 and TRBJ1-1, with 9 bases fitting TRBD1. The CDR3 extends over 14 amino acids. The germline gives CDR1 SGHNT, CDR2 YYREEE (reference sequence). V shed 5 bases and J 4 bases; nucleotides not matched to a gene: 6. For the CDR3, the DNA is TGTGCCAGCAGACAAGGACAGGGGCTCACTGAAGCTTTCTTT. As protein: CASRQGQGLTEAFF.